The T cell receptor (beta chain) under discussion was sequenced for a study of cytomegalovirus exposure and HLA in healthy donors. This CDR3 comprises 12 residues. Germline V lookup: CDR1 SGHRS, CDR2 YFSETQ. Between the trimmed V and J ends, which lost 4 bases and 10 bases, there was a span of 13 bases. Broader study findings: Follow-up analysis later connected one missense variant in DCLRE1C with trimming of TCR beta V- and J-genes. Sequencing likely caused a cluster of highly shared sequence variants. A further, later analysis showed that HLA-associated TCR beta chains (compared with equally common others) were more clonally expanded.

There were likely unrecorded immune exposures, though donors were nominally healthy when sampled. The primer mix had 60 Vbeta and 13 Jbeta primers. Sequenced by immunoSEQ multiplex PCR; TCRdb stores in-frame clones only, minus some. The table records more than 110,000 clones, roughly 76% of them present only once. Comment on this clone: Its target is not known.

Sequencing used PBMCs. This rearrangement joins TRBV5-1 to TRBJ2-3; D is undetermined. The clonotype originates from a human donor in good health. In DNA, the CDR3 is TGCGCCAGCAGCCCCTCAAGAATAGCGCAGTATTTT. It encodes CASSPSRIAQYF.